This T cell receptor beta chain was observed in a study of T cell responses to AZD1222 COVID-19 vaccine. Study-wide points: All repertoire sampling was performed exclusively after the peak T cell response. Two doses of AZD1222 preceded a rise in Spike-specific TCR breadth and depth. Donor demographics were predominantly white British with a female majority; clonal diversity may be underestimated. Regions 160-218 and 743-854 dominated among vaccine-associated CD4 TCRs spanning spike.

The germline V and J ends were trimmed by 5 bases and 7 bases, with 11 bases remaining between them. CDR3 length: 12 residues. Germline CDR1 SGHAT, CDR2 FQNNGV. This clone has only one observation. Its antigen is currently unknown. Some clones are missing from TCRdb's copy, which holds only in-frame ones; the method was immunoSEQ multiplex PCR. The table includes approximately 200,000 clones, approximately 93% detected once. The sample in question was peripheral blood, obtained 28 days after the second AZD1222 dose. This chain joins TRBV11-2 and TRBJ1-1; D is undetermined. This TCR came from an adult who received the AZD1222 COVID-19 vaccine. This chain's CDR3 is CASSPTRVEAFF. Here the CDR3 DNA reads TGTGCCAGCAGCCCGACCCGGGTTGAAGCTTTCTTT.